This T cell receptor beta chain was sequenced for a study of OX40 agonist ivuxolimab in advanced cancers. Overall study: Patients received ivuxolimab, an agonistic anti-OX40 (CD134) antibody.

Sequencing used immunoSEQ multiplex PCR; TCRdb keeps in-frame clones, though not all of them. The sample includes roughly 70,000 clones, more than 80% of them seen just once. CDR3 length equals 13 residues. Unmatched junction bases numbered 11, after V lost 7 bases and J lost 9 bases. CDR1 and CDR2 (germline): SQVTM, ANQGSEA. The material was CD4+ or CD8+ T cells sorted from blood, obtained in a trial of the OX40 agonist ivuxolimab. The chain joins TRBV29-1 to TRBJ2-1; 8 bases line up with TRBD2. This TCR was sampled from an adult with an advanced solid tumor such as melanoma, head and neck, liver or kidney cancer. The CDR3 region has the DNA TGCAGCGATATAATGGTGGCGGGGGGTGAGCAGTTCTTC. Amino acids: CSDIMVAGGEQFF.